Shown below are 19 T cell receptor beta chains from a single sample sequenced in a study of T cell responses to AZD1222 COVID-19 vaccine. Sequencing used immunoSEQ multiplex PCR; TCRdb keeps in-frame clones, though not all of them. The sample carries over 100,000 clones, almost 95% recorded once. The sequencing here drew on peripheral blood, taken on day 0 of AZD1222 vaccination. These receptors all stem from an adult in good health.

The count of this clone is one. This chain connects TRBV5-6 to TRBJ2-3; tentative D call: TRBD2 (6 bases). Germline V gives CDR1 SGHDT, CDR2 YYEEEE. Trimming shortened V by 4 bases and J by 4 bases, and 16 bases separated the two germline ends. The CDR3 spans 15 residues. The CDR3 loop reads CASSRDFLSADTQYF. Written as DNA, the CDR3 is TGTGCCAGCAGCCGGGACTTTCTCTCTGCAGATACGCAGTATTTT.

The chain combines TRBV3-1 (or the pseudogene TRBV3-2) with TRBJ1-3; tentative D call: TRBD1 (5 bases). Germline V gene lookup returns CDR1 LGHDT and CDR2 YNNKEL (reference sequence). Trimming shortened V by 4 bases and J by 4 bases, and 14 bases separated the two germline ends. This CDR3 contains 15 residues. The CDR3 loop reads CASSPRQQEGNTIYF. The CDR3 coding sequence is TGTGCCAGCAGCCCAAGACAGCAGGAGGGAAACACCATATATTTT.

The chain couples TRBV3-1 (or the pseudogene TRBV3-2) to TRBJ2-1; TRBD2 matches at 15 bases. Germline CDR1 and CDR2: LGHDT and YNNKEL (reference sequence). Germline trimming cut 2 bases from V and 8 bases from J; bases unmatched to any gene: 4. The CDR3 is made up of 16 amino acids. This chain's CDR3 is CASSQRGLAGGYEQFF. CDR3 in DNA: TGTGCCAGCAGCCAAAGGGGACTAGCGGGAGGCTATGAGCAGTTCTTC.

This clone was found once. This rearrangement joins TRBV7-3 to TRBJ2-3; possible D gene TRBD1, 7 bases. This CDR3 contains 17 residues. V lost 6 bases, J lost 3 bases, and 22 bases lay in between. Germline V gene lookup returns CDR1 SGHTA and CDR2 FQGTGA. In nucleotides, the CDR3 is TGTGCCAGCAGTCGTCGGGCAGGGGGGTCTCGGACAGATACGCAGTATTTT. This gives the protein CASSRRAGGSRTDTQYF.

The chain couples TRBV24-1 to TRBJ2-1; D gene ambiguous. V was clipped by 3 bases and J by 10 bases, with 15 bases between them. CDR1 is KGHDR, CDR2 SFDVKD, per germline. The CDR3 covers 14 residues. The CDR3 nucleotides are TGTGCCACCAGTGATCTCCCGGAGCGCAGGGAGCAGTTCTTC. It specifies CATSDLPERREQFF.

The chain recombines TRBV2 with TRBJ1-2; possibly TRBD1 for D (6 bases). Between the trimmed V and J ends, which lost 3 bases and 0 bases, there was a span of 8 bases. The CDR3 consists of 14 residues. The V gene's germline CDR1 is SNHLY and CDR2 FYNNEI. CDR3 amino acids: CASSDRGTNYGYTF. CDR3 DNA: TGTGCCAGCAGTGACAGGGGTACTAACTATGGCTACACCTTC.

The rearrangement uses TRBV18 and TRBJ2-1, with 12 bases that match TRBD2. The length of the CDR3 is 15 residues. J gave up 9 bases and V 3 bases, and 6 bases lay outside the gene matches. The germline V gene encodes CDR1 KGHSH and CDR2 LQKENI. CDR3 loop: CASSPGLAGAGEQFF. The CDR3 region has the DNA TGTGCCAGCTCACCGGGACTAGCGGGCGCCGGTGAGCAGTTCTTC.

The J gene is TRBJ2-1, the V gene TRBV19, with TRBD2 matching over 7 bases. The CDR3 contains 15 residues. Germline lookup yields CDR1 LNHDA and CDR2 SQIVND (reference sequence). With 4 bases clipped from V and 6 bases from J, the junction kept 9 bases outside the gene matches. The CDR3 spells CASSKRLGGGNEQFF. Here the CDR3 DNA reads TGTGCCAGTAGTAAAAGACTTGGGGGGGGCAATGAGCAGTTCTTC. Complete variable domain (other parts from reference TRBV19 and TRBJ2-1): DGGITQSPKYLFRKEGQNVTLSCEQNLNHDAMYWYRQDPGQGLRLIYYSQIVNDFQKGDIAEGYSVSREKKESFPLTVTSAQKNPTAFYLCASSKRLGGGNEQFFGPGTRLTVL.

The rearrangement joins TRBV30 to TRBJ1-2; TRBD1 matches 7 bases. From germline, CDR1 is GTSNPN and CDR2 SVGIG (reference sequence). This CDR3 has 13 amino acids. J gave up 6 bases and V 3 bases, and 7 bases lay outside the gene matches. CDR3 protein: CAWSPTGTDGYTF. CDR3 DNA: TGTGCCTGGAGCCCGACTGGGACAGATGGCTACACCTTC.

This chain connects TRBV28 to TRBJ2-5; no reliable D call. The CDR3 consists of 12 residues. Trimming took off 7 bases at V and 1 base at J, with 7 bases between the two ends. Germline V gene sequence: CDR1 MDHEN, CDR2 SYDVKM. DNA for the CDR3: TGTGCCAGCAACCCCCCCCAAGAGACCCAGTACTTC. Its translation: CASNPPQETQYF. The whole variable domain, remainder taken from reference TRBV28 and TRBJ2-5, is DVKVTQSSRYLVKRTGEKVFLECVQDMDHENMFWYRQDPGLGLRLIYFSYDVKMKEKGDIPEGYSVSREKKERFSLILESASTNQTSMYLCASNPPQETQYFGPGTRLLVL.

The chain joins TRBV24-1 to TRBJ2-1, with D tentatively TRBD2 (5 bases). The CDR3 is 14 amino acids. V was cut by 5 bases and J by 5 bases, with 12 bases left in between. CDR1 KGHDR and CDR2 SFDVKD come from the germline V gene. CDR3: CATSGGWGNNEQFF. CDR3 nucleotides: TGTGCCACCAGTGGCGGGTGGGGAAACAATGAGCAGTTCTTC.

The chain is built from TRBV5-1 and TRBJ2-2; 7 bases match TRBD1. This CDR3 is 16 amino acids long. Germline V gives CDR1 SGHRS, CDR2 YFSETQ. J was trimmed by 4 bases and V by 2 bases; bases with no gene match: 8. CDR3 protein: CASSFGRSGGTGELFF. The CDR3 DNA follows: TGCGCCAGCAGCTTCGGCCGATCAGGGGGCACCGGGGAGCTGTTTTTT.

The gene calls are TRBV27 and TRBJ2-3; 12 bases are shared with TRBD2. This CDR3 has 15 amino acids. V trimming: 10 bases; J trimming: 3 bases; junction bases outside the gene matches: 8. Germline V gene lookup returns CDR1 MNHEY and CDR2 SMNVEV (reference sequence). CDR3 region: CAIRWTSGITDTQYF. As DNA, the CDR3 is TGTGCCATACGTTGGACTAGCGGGATAACAGATACGCAGTATTTT.

V is TRBV3-1 (or the pseudogene TRBV3-2) and J is TRBJ1-2, with D perhaps TRBD1 (6 bases). The V gene lost 0 bases and the J gene lost 4 bases, with 9 bases spanning the gap. CDR1 LGHDT and CDR2 YNNKEL come from the germline V gene (reference sequence). This CDR3 contains 14 residues. CDR3 coding DNA: TGTGCCAGCAGCCAAGAAACAGGGCCCTATGGCTACACCTTC. This gives the protein CASSQETGPYGYTF.

The chain has TRBV6-2 or TRBV6-3 and TRBJ1-6; TRBD1 agrees at 7 bases. Germline trimming cut 2 bases from V and 14 bases from J; bases unmatched to any gene: 21. Germline V CDR1 and CDR2: MNHEY, SVGEGT. The CDR3 totals 18 residues. CDR3 sequence reads: CASSYPFPGQRNFQSLHF. CDR3 DNA: TGTGCCAGCAGTTACCCCTTTCCGGGACAGCGGAATTTCCAATCCCTCCACTTT.

The chain combines TRBV5-4 with TRBJ2-5; 8 bases agree with TRBD1. V was pared by 3 bases and J by 2 bases, with 9 bases of the junction left unmatched. The CDR3 sequence is 16 residues long. In germline, CDR1 is SGHNT, CDR2 YYREEE (reference sequence). The CDR3 sequence is CASSSRSGTGQETQYF. The DNA for the CDR3 is TGTGCCAGCAGCTCGCGATCGGGGACAGGTCAAGAGACCCAGTACTTC. The whole variable domain, remainder taken from reference TRBV5-4 and TRBJ2-5, is ETGVTQSPTHLIKTRGQQVTLRCSSQSGHNTVSWYQQALGQGPQFIFQYYREEENGRGNFPPRFSGLQFPNYSSELNVNALELDDSALYLCASSSRSGTGQETQYFGPGTRLLVL.

The V gene is TRBV21-1, the J gene TRBJ2-5; TRBD2 reflects the table's D call only, with no check against the DNA. TRBV21-1 is an annotated pseudogene. This CDR3 comprises 17 residues. The CDR3 DNA is TGTGCCAGCAGCCCTAGTAGGGGGACTAGAGTCGGGGAGACCCAGTACTTC. Protein: CASSPSRGTRVGETQYF.

The chain couples TRBV2 to TRBJ1-1; D possibly corresponds to TRBD1 (5 bases). V was clipped by 6 bases and J by 8 bases, with 19 bases between them. The CDR3 length is 14 residues. Germline CDR1 reads SNHLY; CDR2 reads FYNNEI. The CDR3 DNA is TGTGCCAGCAGACGTTTCGGGACCTTACTAGAAGCTTTCTTT. It specifies CASRRFGTLLEAFF.

The chain combines TRBV3-1 (or the pseudogene TRBV3-2) with TRBJ2-2, with TRBD2 as a possible D gene (6 bases). From germline, CDR1 is LGHDT and CDR2 YNNKEL (reference sequence). Trimming removed 6 bases at V and 2 bases at J, with 10 bases between. The CDR3 totals 14 residues. In nucleotides, the CDR3 is TGTGCCAGCAGTTTCGGACTAAACACCGGGGAGCTGTTTTTT. Its protein is CASSFGLNTGELFF.